Below, one T cell receptor (beta chain) is given with its context. Its specificity is not known. The CDR3 has 16 amino acids. The trim removed 1 base at V and 2 bases at J, leaving 7 bases unmatched. The germline V gene encodes CDR1 SGHAT and CDR2 FQNNGV. This sample stems from a study of shared clonotypes between healthy human individuals. Background on the study: The donors, two women and a few men, were aged 18 to 49. Findings of the study overall: Among donors, sharing of clonotypes was expected to be affected by sequencing depth.

Clones were read by immunoSEQ multiplex PCR, and TCRdb kept only the in-frame ones, dropping some. The table has 500,000 to 650,000 clones, around 76% seen once. This TCR came from a woman in her thirties or forties in good health. Some clones in this sample may be carry-over from other donors' samples. V and J are TRBV11-2 and TRBJ2-7, with TRBD2 matching 8 bases. The specimen sequenced was PBMCs. CDR3 loop: CASSLVVGLGPYEQYF. CDR3 sequence (DNA): TGTGCCAGCAGCTTAGTAGTGGGACTAGGACCCTACGAGCAGTACTTC.